This is a list of T cell receptor beta chains from one sample in a study of sequential checkpoint blockade in melanoma. Profiling relied on immunoSEQ multiplex PCR, and the TCRdb table lists in-frame clones only, not all of them. The sample has over 9,500 clones; over 60% are singletons. The sequenced sample was CD8+ T cells sorted from blood (inferred from file names), obtained from a patient given nivolumab and ipilimumab in sequence. The receptors shown here come from a human donor with melanoma. Both conserved end residues are part of each CDR3. D genes are given only for firm matches. Size values are once, few and many counts, or a class for expanded clones, and some rows have none.

V gene: TRBV27; J gene: TRBJ1-1; D gene: .; clone size: .; CDR3 DNA: TGTGCCAGCAGTTTATGGGGCCCTACAGGGATCGGTGAAGCTTTCTTT; CDR3 protein: CASSLWGPTGIGEAFF
V gene: TRBV7-6; J gene: TRBJ2-5; D gene: TRBD2; clone size: .; CDR3 DNA: TGTGCCAGCAGCTTAGGGACTAGCGGGAGGTCGAAGACCCAGTACTTC; CDR3 protein: CASSLGTSGRSKTQYF
V gene: TRBV7-6; J gene: TRBJ1-5; D gene: .; clone size: .; CDR3 DNA: TGTGCCAGCAGCTTGGACACCTATCAGCCCCAGCATTTT; CDR3 protein: CASSLDTYQPQHF
V gene: TRBV27; J gene: TRBJ1-6; D gene: TRBD1; clone size: once; CDR3 DNA: TGTGCCAGCAGCCTCGACAGGGGCTTTTCACCCCTCCACTTT; CDR3 protein: CASSLDRGFSPLHF
V gene: TRBV15; J gene: TRBJ2-3; D gene: TRBD2; clone size: .; CDR3 DNA: TGTGCCACCAGCAGACATAGCGGGAGTGGGCCAGATACGCAGTATTTT; CDR3 protein: CATSRHSGSGPDTQYF
V gene: TRBV30; J gene: TRBJ1-2; D gene: .; clone size: .; CDR3 DNA: TGTGCCTGGAGTGTAACGACTGGCTCAAGCTACACCTTC; CDR3 protein: CAWSVTTGSSYTF
V gene: TRBV4-1; J gene: TRBJ1-2; D gene: TRBD1; clone size: once; CDR3 DNA: TGCGCCAGCAGCGGGACAGGGGGGGAGAACTATGGCTACACCTTC; CDR3 protein: CASSGTGGENYGYTF
V gene: TRBV27; J gene: TRBJ2-1; D gene: TRBD2; clone size: .; CDR3 DNA: TGTGCCAGCAGCTCGACCGGGACTAGCTACAATGAGCAGTTCTTC; CDR3 protein: CASSSTGTSYNEQFF
V gene: TRBV6-5; J gene: TRBJ1-1; D gene: .; clone size: .; CDR3 DNA: TGTGCCAGCAGTTTGGGAGTCGCGAGCACTGAAGCTTTCTTT; CDR3 protein: CASSLGVASTEAFF
V gene: TRBV11-2; J gene: TRBJ2-7; D gene: .; clone size: few; CDR3 DNA: TGTGCCAGCAGCTTTGGCGGGGCGAGCTCCTACGAGCAGTACTTC; CDR3 protein: CASSFGGASSYEQYF
V gene: TRBV10-1; J gene: TRBJ2-7; D gene: .; clone size: .; CDR3 DNA: TGCGCCAGCAGTGGCCGGTACCTCTCCTACGAGCAGTACTTC; CDR3 protein: CASSGRYLSYEQYF
V gene: TRBV7-9; J gene: TRBJ2-1; D gene: .; clone size: few; CDR3 DNA: TGTGCCAGCAGCTTCTCCCTTGAGGAGTTCTTC; CDR3 protein: CASSFSLEEFF
V gene: TRBV21-1; J gene: TRBJ2-3; D gene: .; clone size: .; CDR3 DNA: TGTGCCAGCAGCAAAGAAGAGGGCGGCTGCACAGATACGCAGTATTTT; CDR3 protein: CASSKEEGGCTDTQYF
V gene: TRBV9; J gene: TRBJ2-5; D gene: .; clone size: .; CDR3 DNA: TGTGCCAGCAGCGTAGCCCCAGGGTACCAAGAGACCCAGTACTTC; CDR3 protein: CASSVAPGYQETQYF
V gene: TRBV7-2; J gene: TRBJ2-1; D gene: TRBD2; clone size: .; CDR3 DNA: TGTGCCAGCAGCTCCCGACTAGCGGGGTCCTACAATGAGCAGTTCTTC; CDR3 protein: CASSSRLAGSYNEQFF
V gene: TRBV9; J gene: TRBJ2-2; D gene: .; clone size: .; CDR3 DNA: TGTGCCAGCAGCGTAAGCCTGGGGACAAACACCGGGGAGCTGTTTTTT; CDR3 protein: CASSVSLGTNTGELFF
V gene: TRBV13; J gene: TRBJ2-5; D gene: TRBD2; clone size: .; CDR3 DNA: TGTGCCAGCAGCGTGCTACTAGCGGGAGGTGTGGAGACCCAGTACTTC; CDR3 protein: CASSVLLAGGVETQYF
V gene: TRBV7-2; J gene: TRBJ2-2; D gene: .; clone size: once; CDR3 DNA: TGTGCCAGCAGCTTCGTAGGGGGACCGAGGACCGGGGAGCTGTTTTTT; CDR3 protein: CASSFVGGPRTGELFF
V gene: TRBV6-5; J gene: TRBJ2-2; D gene: TRBD1; clone size: once; CDR3 DNA: TGTGCCAGCAGCTACAGGGGAACCGGGGAGCTGTTTTTT; CDR3 protein: CASSYRGTGELFF
V gene: TRBV19; J gene: TRBJ1-4; D gene: TRBD1; clone size: few; CDR3 DNA: TGTGCCAGTAGTGCCCGTGGGACAGGGCTTTCGACTAATGAAAAACTGTTTTTT; CDR3 protein: CASSARGTGLSTNEKLFF
V gene: TRBV5-4; J gene: TRBJ1-3; D gene: .; clone size: few; CDR3 DNA: TGTGCCAGCAGCTTTCGTGGAGCTGGAAACACCATATATTTT; CDR3 protein: CASSFRGAGNTIYF
V gene: TRBV27; J gene: TRBJ2-7; D gene: TRBD1; clone size: .; CDR3 DNA: TGTGCCAGCAGCTTCGGACAGGGATCGCAAGAGCAGTACTTC; CDR3 protein: CASSFGQGSQEQYF
V gene: TRBV9; J gene: TRBJ2-2; D gene: TRBD2; clone size: .; CDR3 DNA: TGTGCCAGCAGCTCAACTACGAGGACTAGCGGGAGGGCCGGGGAGCTGTTTTTT; CDR3 protein: CASSSTTRTSGRAGELFF
V gene: TRBV5-4; J gene: TRBJ2-2; D gene: .; clone size: .; CDR3 DNA: TGTGCCAGCAGCCTGGACATCGGGGAGCTGTTTTTT; CDR3 protein: CASSLDIGELFF
V gene: TRBV7-6; J gene: TRBJ2-1; D gene: TRBD2; clone size: .; CDR3 DNA: TGTGCCAGCAGACCCACCCCAGCGGGAGGGCCCCAGTTCTTC; CDR3 protein: CASRPTPAGGPQFF
V gene: TRBV19; J gene: TRBJ2-1; D gene: .; clone size: few; CDR3 DNA: TGTGCCAGTAGTATTGCCAGTTCCTACAATGAGCAGTTCTTC; CDR3 protein: CASSIASSYNEQFF
V gene: TRBV19; J gene: TRBJ1-1; D gene: TRBD1; clone size: .; CDR3 DNA: TGTGCCAGTAATACAGGGGGCTCCGAAGCTTTCTTT; CDR3 protein: CASNTGGSEAFF
V gene: TRBV7-9; J gene: TRBJ2-7; D gene: .; clone size: few; CDR3 DNA: TGTGCCAGCAGCCCAGCCGAGGGACACGGCGAGCAGTACTTC; CDR3 protein: CASSPAEGHGEQYF
V gene: TRBV19; J gene: TRBJ2-7; D gene: .; clone size: .; CDR3 DNA: TGTGCCAGTAGTATCCTCCCGACAGTCTATCCCTACGAGCAGTACTTC; CDR3 protein: CASSILPTVYPYEQYF
V gene: TRBV4-1; J gene: TRBJ1-5; D gene: .; clone size: .; CDR3 DNA: TGCGCCAGCAGCCAAGGTGGGGCGGTTAATCAGCCCCAGCATTTT; CDR3 protein: CASSQGGAVNQPQHF
V gene: TRBV5-1; J gene: TRBJ2-7; D gene: TRBD2; clone size: .; CDR3 DNA: TGCGCCAGCAGCCCGGGACTAGCAGCCTACGAGCAGTACTTC; CDR3 protein: CASSPGLAAYEQYF
V gene: TRBV19; J gene: TRBJ2-7; D gene: .; clone size: .; CDR3 DNA: TGTGCCAGTAGTATAAAGGCGGGACCTCCCTACGAGCAGTACTTC; CDR3 protein: CASSIKAGPPYEQYF
V gene: TRBV6-1; J gene: TRBJ2-7; D gene: .; clone size: .; CDR3 DNA: TGTGCCAGCAGTGCCCTACAGGGTGAGGGCTACGAGCAGTACTTC; CDR3 protein: CASSALQGEGYEQYF
V gene: TRBV6-6; J gene: TRBJ2-6; D gene: .; clone size: .; CDR3 DNA: TGTGCCAGCAGTACCGGGGAGTCTGGGGCCAACGTCCTGACTTTC; CDR3 protein: CASSTGESGANVLTF
V gene: TRBV9; J gene: TRBJ2-1; D gene: TRBD1; clone size: .; CDR3 DNA: TGTGCCAGCAGCGTAGGGGGGGGACAGGGGACCAATGAGCAGTTCTTC; CDR3 protein: CASSVGGGQGTNEQFF
V gene: TRBV4-1; J gene: TRBJ2-1; D gene: .; clone size: .; CDR3 DNA: TGCGCCAGCAGCCAAGGGGCTACCTCCTACAATGAGCAGTTCTTC; CDR3 protein: CASSQGATSYNEQFF
V gene: TRBV10-3; J gene: TRBJ2-3; D gene: TRBD1; clone size: .; CDR3 DNA: TGTGCCATCAGGGGGACAGGGGGCGCTTCCAGGGCGCAGTATTTT; CDR3 protein: CAIRGTGGASRAQYF
V gene: TRBV9; J gene: TRBJ2-1; D gene: .; clone size: .; CDR3 DNA: TGTGCCAGCAGCCCCGCGAGCCTTGAGCAGTTCTTC; CDR3 protein: CASSPASLEQFF
V gene: TRBV5-4; J gene: TRBJ2-7; D gene: TRBD1; clone size: .; CDR3 DNA: TGTGCCAGCAGCTCGACAGGGTCTAACTACGAGCAGTACTTC; CDR3 protein: CASSSTGSNYEQYF
V gene: TRBV5-6; J gene: TRBJ2-7; D gene: .; clone size: .; CDR3 DNA: TGTGCCAGCAGCTCCGACCTCGGGTACGAGCAGTACTTC; CDR3 protein: CASSSDLGYEQYF
V gene: TRBV10-1; J gene: TRBJ2-7; D gene: TRBD1; clone size: .; CDR3 DNA: TGCGCCAGCCGGTCGGGGCAGGGGGCCAACGAGCAGTACTTC; CDR3 protein: CASRSGQGANEQYF
V gene: TRBV5-1; J gene: TRBJ1-1; D gene: .; clone size: .; CDR3 DNA: TGCGCCAGCAGCTTCCCGGGGACTGAAGCTTTCTTT; CDR3 protein: CASSFPGTEAFF
V gene: TRBV15; J gene: TRBJ2-2; D gene: TRBD1; clone size: once; CDR3 DNA: TGTGCCACCAGCAGCAGCGGGGACAGGGGGCCTTGGGCCACCGGGGAGCTGTTTTTT; CDR3 protein: CATSSSGDRGPWATGELFF